This T cell receptor (beta chain) was obtained from a study of T cell responses to AZD1222 COVID-19 vaccine. General study findings and limits: Recipients of AZD1222 seropositive at baseline numbered only 6 or 7.

Data came from immunoSEQ multiplex PCR; TCRdb stores just in-frame clones and leaves some out. The sample contains 150,000 or so clones, 90% to 95% of which appear only once. CDR3 length: 15 residues. Of note for this clone: Its specificity is not known.

The J gene is TRBJ1-5, the V gene TRBV21-1. TRBV21-1 is a pseudogene segment. The origin of this receptor is an adult in good health. The sequencing used peripheral blood, collected on day 0 of AZD1222 vaccination. CDR3 in DNA: TGTGCCAGCAGGGGAGGGGCGTATAGCAATCAGCCCCAGCATTTT. This codes for CASRGGAYSNQPQHF.